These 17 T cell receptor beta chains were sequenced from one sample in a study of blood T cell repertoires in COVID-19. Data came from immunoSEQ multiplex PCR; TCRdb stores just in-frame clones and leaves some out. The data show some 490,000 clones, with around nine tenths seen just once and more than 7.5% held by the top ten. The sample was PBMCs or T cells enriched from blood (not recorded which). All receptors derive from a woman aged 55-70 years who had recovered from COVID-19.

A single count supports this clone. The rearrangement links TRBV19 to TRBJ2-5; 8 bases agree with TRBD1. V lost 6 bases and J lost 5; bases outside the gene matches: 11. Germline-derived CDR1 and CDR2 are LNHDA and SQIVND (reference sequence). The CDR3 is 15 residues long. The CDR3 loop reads CASRSGQGYWETQYF. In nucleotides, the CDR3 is TGTGCCAGTAGATCCGGACAGGGATATTGGGAGACCCAGTACTTC.

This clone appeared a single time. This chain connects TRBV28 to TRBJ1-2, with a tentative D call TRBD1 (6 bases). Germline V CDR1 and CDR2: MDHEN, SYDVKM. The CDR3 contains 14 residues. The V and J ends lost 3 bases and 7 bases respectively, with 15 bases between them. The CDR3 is CASSFAGALRGYTF. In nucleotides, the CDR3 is TGTGCCAGCAGTTTTGCGGGGGCCCTCCGTGGCTACACCTTC.

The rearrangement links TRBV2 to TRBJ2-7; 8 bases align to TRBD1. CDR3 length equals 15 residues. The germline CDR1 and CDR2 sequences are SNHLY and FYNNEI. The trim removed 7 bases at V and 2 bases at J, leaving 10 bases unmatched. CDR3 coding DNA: TGTGCCAGCATTAACGGACAGGGTCCCCCCTACGAGCAGTACTTC. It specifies CASINGQGPPYEQYF.

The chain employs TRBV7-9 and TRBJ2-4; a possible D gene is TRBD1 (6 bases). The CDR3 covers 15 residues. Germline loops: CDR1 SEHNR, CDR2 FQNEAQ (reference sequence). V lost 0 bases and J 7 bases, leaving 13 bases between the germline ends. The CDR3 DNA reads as TGTGCCAGCAGCTTAGCTTCGGACAGAGCTAACATTCAGTACTTC. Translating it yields CASSLASDRANIQYF.

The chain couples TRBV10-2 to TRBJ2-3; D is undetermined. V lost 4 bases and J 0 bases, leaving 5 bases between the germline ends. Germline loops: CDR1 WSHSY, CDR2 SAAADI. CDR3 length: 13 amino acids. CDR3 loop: CASSVQSTDTQYF. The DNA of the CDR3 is TGCGCCAGCAGTGTGCAGAGCACAGATACGCAGTATTTT.

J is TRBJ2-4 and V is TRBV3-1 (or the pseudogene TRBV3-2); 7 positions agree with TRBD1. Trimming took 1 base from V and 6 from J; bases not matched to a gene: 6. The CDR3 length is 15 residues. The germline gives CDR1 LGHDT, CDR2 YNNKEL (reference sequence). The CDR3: CASSQGGTVINIQYF. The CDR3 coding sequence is TGTGCCAGCAGCCAAGGGGGGACAGTAATAAACATTCAGTACTTC.

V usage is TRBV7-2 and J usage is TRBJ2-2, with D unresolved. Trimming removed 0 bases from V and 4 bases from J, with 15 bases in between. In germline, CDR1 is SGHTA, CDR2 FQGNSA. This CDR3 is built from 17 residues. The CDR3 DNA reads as TGTGCCAGCAGCTTAGCGGTGGGTCTAGTCATCACCGGGGAGCTGTTTTTT. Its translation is CASSLAVGLVITGELFF.

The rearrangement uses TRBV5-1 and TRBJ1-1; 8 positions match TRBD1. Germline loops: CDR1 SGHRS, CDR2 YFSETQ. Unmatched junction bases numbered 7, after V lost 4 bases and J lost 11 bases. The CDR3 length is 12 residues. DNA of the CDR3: TGCGCCAGCAGCGGATCGACAGGGGAGGCTTTCTTT. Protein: CASSGSTGEAFF.

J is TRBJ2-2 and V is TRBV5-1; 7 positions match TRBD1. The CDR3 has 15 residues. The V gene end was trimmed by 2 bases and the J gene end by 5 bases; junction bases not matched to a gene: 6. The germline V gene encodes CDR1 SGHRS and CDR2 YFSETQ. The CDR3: CASSLGTGETGELFF. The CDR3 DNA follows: TGCGCCAGCAGCTTAGGAACAGGGGAGACCGGGGAGCTGTTTTTT.

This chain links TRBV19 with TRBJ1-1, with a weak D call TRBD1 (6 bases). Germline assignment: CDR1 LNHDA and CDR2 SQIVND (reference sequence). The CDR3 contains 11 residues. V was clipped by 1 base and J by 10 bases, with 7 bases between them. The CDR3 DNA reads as TGTGCCAGTAGTATAGGGACAGTAGCTTTCTTT. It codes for CASSIGTVAFF.

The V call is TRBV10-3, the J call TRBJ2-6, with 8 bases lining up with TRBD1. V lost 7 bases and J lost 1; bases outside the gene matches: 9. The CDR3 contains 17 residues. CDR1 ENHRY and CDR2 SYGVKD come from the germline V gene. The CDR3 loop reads CAITGTGGISGANVLTF. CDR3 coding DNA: TGTGCCATCACTGGGACAGGTGGGATATCTGGGGCCAACGTCCTGACTTTC.

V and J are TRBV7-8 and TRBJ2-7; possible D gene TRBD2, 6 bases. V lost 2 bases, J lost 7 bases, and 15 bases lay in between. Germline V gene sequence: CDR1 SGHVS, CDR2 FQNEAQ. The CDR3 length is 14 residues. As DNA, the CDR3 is TGTGCCAGCAGCTTACGCGGGGTAAGGAGGGAGCAGTACTTC. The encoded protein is CASSLRGVRREQYF.

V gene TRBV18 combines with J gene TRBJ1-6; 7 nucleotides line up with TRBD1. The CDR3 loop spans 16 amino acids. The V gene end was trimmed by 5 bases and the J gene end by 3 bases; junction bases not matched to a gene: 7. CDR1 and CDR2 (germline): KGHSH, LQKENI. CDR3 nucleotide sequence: TGTGCCAGCTCATCGACAGGGAACCGCTATAATTCACCCCTCCACTTT. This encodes CASSSTGNRYNSPLHF.

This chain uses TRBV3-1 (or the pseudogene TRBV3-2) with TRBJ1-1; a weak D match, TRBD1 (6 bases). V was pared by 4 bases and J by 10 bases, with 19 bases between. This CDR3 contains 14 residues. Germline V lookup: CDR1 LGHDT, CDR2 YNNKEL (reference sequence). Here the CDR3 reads CASSRRQAQGGAFF. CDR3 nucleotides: TGTGCCAGCAGCCGTAGACAGGCTCAAGGTGGAGCTTTCTTT.

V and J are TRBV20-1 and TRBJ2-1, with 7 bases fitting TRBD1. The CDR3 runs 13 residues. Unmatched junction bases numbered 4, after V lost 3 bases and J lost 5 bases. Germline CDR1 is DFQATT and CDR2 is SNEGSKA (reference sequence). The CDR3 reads CSASGQADNEQFF. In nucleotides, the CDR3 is TGCAGTGCTAGTGGACAGGCCGACAATGAGCAGTTCTTC.

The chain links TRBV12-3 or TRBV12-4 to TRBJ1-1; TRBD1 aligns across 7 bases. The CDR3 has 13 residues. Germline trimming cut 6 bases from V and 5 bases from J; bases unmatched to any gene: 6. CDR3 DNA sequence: TGTGCCAGCAGAGACAGGGACCGGACTGAAGCTTTCTTT. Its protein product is CASRDRDRTEAFF.

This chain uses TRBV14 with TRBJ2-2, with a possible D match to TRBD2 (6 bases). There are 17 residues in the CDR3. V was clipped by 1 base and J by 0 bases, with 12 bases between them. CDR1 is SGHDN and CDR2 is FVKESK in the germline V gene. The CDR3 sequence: CASSQGRRVSNTGELFF. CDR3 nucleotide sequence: TGTGCCAGCAGCCAAGGGCGGAGGGTGTCGAACACCGGGGAGCTGTTTTTT.